These 19 T cell receptor beta chains were all obtained from the same sample, sequenced in a study of chemoradiotherapy in HPV16-positive cancers. Some clones are missing from TCRdb's copy, which holds only in-frame ones; the method was immunoSEQ multiplex PCR. The repertoire holds about 32,000 clones, with about nine tenths as singletons. The sample consisted of blood, taken from a patient who underwent chemoradiotherapy. Receptor source: a human donor with HPV-associated anogenital cancer.

The chain links TRBV29-1 to TRBJ2-2; a possible D gene is TRBD2 (5 bases). CDR1 and CDR2 from the germline V gene are SQVTM and ANQGSEA. The CDR3 sequence is 14 residues long. V dropped 3 bases and J dropped 3 bases, with 11 bases sitting between them. This chain's CDR3 is CSVDFGKHTGELFF. The CDR3, as DNA: TGCAGCGTTGATTTCGGGAAGCACACCGGGGAGCTGTTTTTT.

This chain uses TRBV6-5 with TRBJ1-1; D uncertain. This CDR3 has 12 residues. V shed 8 bases and J shed 1 base, with 8 bases lying between them. Germline loops: CDR1 MNHEY, CDR2 SVGAGI. CDR3 in amino acids: CASGRGNTEAFF. Here the CDR3 DNA reads TGTGCCAGCGGACGGGGGAACACTGAAGCTTTCTTT.

This clone was recorded only once. The rearrangement joins TRBV11-2 to TRBJ2-2; the D is unclear. V was cut by 5 bases and J by 4 bases, with 11 bases left in between. The CDR3 length is 14 residues. Germline assignment: CDR1 SGHAT and CDR2 FQNNGV. DNA for the CDR3: TGTGCCAGCAGCCTAACGCTCCTCACCGGGGAGCTGTTTTTT. The encoded protein is CASSLTLLTGELFF.

The V gene is TRBV5-1, the J gene TRBJ2-7; TRBD1 agrees at 11 bases. Per the germline V gene, CDR1 is SGHRS and CDR2 is YFSETQ. Germline trimming cut 6 bases from V and 2 bases from J; bases unmatched to any gene: 4. The CDR3 runs to 14 residues. CDR3 region: CASTRDRGAYEQYF. For the CDR3, the DNA is TGCGCCAGCACCAGGGACAGGGGGGCCTACGAGCAGTACTTC.

The DNA of the CDR3 is TGTGCCAGCACGGGGACAGGGGTGACTAATGAAAAACTGTTTTTT. Translated, it gives CASTGTGVTNEKLFF. This rearrangement joins TRBV11-2 to TRBJ1-4; TRBD1 agrees at 10 bases. V gave up 7 bases and J gave up 2 bases; unmatched junction bases: 4. The germline gives CDR1 SGHAT, CDR2 FQNNGV. This CDR3 has 15 amino acids.

This chain connects TRBV28 to TRBJ2-3; D gene uncertain. The CDR3 has 13 residues. Looked up from germline, CDR1 is MDHEN and CDR2 is SYDVKM. The germline V and J ends were trimmed by 2 bases and 2 bases, with 5 bases remaining between them. The CDR3: CASSLGLTDTQYF. Here the CDR3 DNA reads TGTGCCAGCAGTTTAGGGCTCACAGATACGCAGTATTTT.

The chain joins TRBV6-1 to TRBJ2-1; TRBD2 is a possible D gene (6 bases). Trimming removed 4 bases from V and 7 bases from J, with 26 bases in between. Germline V gene data show CDR1 as MNHNS and CDR2 as SASEGT. CDR3 length: 18 amino acids. Written as DNA, the CDR3 is TGTGCCAGCAGTGGAACCTCTCAGCGGGTTGGCTTTCGGAATGAGCAGTTCTTC. As protein: CASSGTSQRVGFRNEQFF.

The chain uses TRBV28 and TRBJ2-1; D might be TRBD2 (6 bases). The V gene's germline CDR1 is MDHEN and CDR2 SYDVKM. Trimming cost V 5 bases and J 3 bases, with 17 bases left between them. The CDR3 spans 16 residues. In DNA form, the CDR3 reads TGTGCCAGCAGTCCATATACCGGGACTGTCTACAATGAGCAGTTCTTC. Protein sequence: CASSPYTGTVYNEQFF.

This clone showed up just a few times. The rearrangement links TRBV4-1 to TRBJ1-2; D is uncertain. The V gene's germline CDR1 is MGHRA and CDR2 YSYEKL. This CDR3 is 15 amino acids long. V dropped 0 bases and J dropped 4 bases, with 12 bases sitting between them. In DNA, the CDR3 is TGCGCCAGCAGCCAAGAGGAGGGCAGTTTCTATGGCTACACCTTC. Its protein product is CASSQEEGSFYGYTF.

The rearrangement joins TRBV11-1 to TRBJ2-1, with unresolved D. With 2 bases removed from V and 8 bases from J, the gap between germline ends came to 7 bases. The CDR3 runs to 12 residues. Germline V gene sequence: CDR1 SGHAT, CDR2 FQDESV (reference sequence). The CDR3, as DNA: TGTGCCAGCAGCTTACAAGGGCATGAGCAGTTCTTC. Its translation: CASSLQGHEQFF.

Here the CDR3 reads CATSGLATDTQYF. The CDR3 nucleotides read TGTGCCACCTCGGGACTAGCCACAGATACGCAGTATTTT. This rearrangement joins TRBV9 to TRBJ2-3, with 9 bases lining up with TRBD2. J was trimmed by 2 bases and V by 9 bases; bases with no gene match: 4. Per the germline V gene, CDR1 is SGDLS and CDR2 is YYNGEE. The CDR3 extends over 13 amino acids.

V gene TRBV28 combines with J gene TRBJ2-3, with D possibly being TRBD2 (5 bases). In germline, CDR1 is MDHEN, CDR2 SYDVKM. V was trimmed by 6 bases and J by 3 bases, leaving 10 bases between them. The CDR3 runs 13 residues. This chain's CDR3 is CASRFSGTDTQYF. CDR3 DNA: TGTGCCAGCAGATTTTCGGGGACAGATACGCAGTATTTT. The whole variable domain, filled in from reference TRBV28 and TRBJ2-3, reads DVKVTQSSRYLVKRTGEKVFLECVQDMDHENMFWYRQDPGLGLRLIYFSYDVKMKEKGDIPEGYSVSREKKERFSLILESASTNQTSMYLCASRFSGTDTQYFGPGTRLTVL.

This clone occurred a few times. The rearrangement uses TRBV6-1 and TRBJ2-1; 14 bases are a match to TRBD2. CDR1 MNHNS and CDR2 SASEGT come from the germline V gene. Trimming took 2 bases from V and 1 from J; bases not matched to a gene: 7. The CDR3 runs to 19 residues. CDR3 DNA: TGTGCCAGCAGTGAAATGGGACTAGCGGGAGCAGGGTCCTACAATGAGCAGTTCTTC. It codes for CASSEMGLAGAGSYNEQFF.

J is TRBJ1-6 and V is TRBV5-6; D not certain. Trimming pared 3 bases from V and 2 bases from J, leaving 12 bases between. This CDR3 is built from 16 residues. Per the germline V gene, CDR1 is SGHDT and CDR2 is YYEEEE. The CDR3 DNA reads TGTGCCAGCAGCTCCGAAGAGGTCGCCTATAATTCACCCCTCCACTTT. Amino acid sequence: CASSSEEVAYNSPLHF.

CDR3 loop: CASSWEGARRDEQYF. CDR3 nucleotide sequence: TGTGCCAGCAGCTGGGAGGGGGCGCGGAGGGACGAGCAGTACTTC. The chain combines TRBV7-9 with TRBJ2-7, with D possibly called TRBD1 or TRBD2 (7 bases each). This CDR3 is built from 15 residues. The V and J ends lost 4 bases and 5 bases respectively, with 18 bases between them. In germline, CDR1 is SEHNR, CDR2 FQNEAQ (reference sequence).

The chain links TRBV5-1 to TRBJ1-1; D remains unclear. Trimming removed 0 bases from V and 0 bases from J, with 12 bases in between. Germline CDR1 reads SGHRS; CDR2 reads YFSETQ. CDR3 length: 16 amino acids. The CDR3 region is CASSLGTRGLNTEAFF. CDR3 bases: TGCGCCAGCAGCTTGGGGACTCGGGGTTTGAACACTGAAGCTTTCTTT.

This sequence joins TRBV19 and TRBJ2-6; 9 nucleotides match TRBD1. CDR3 length: 19 amino acids. The V and J ends lost 4 bases and 0 bases, in that order; junction bases with no gene match: 10. Germline V gene lookup returns CDR1 LNHDA and CDR2 SQIVND (reference sequence). The DNA for the CDR3 is TGTGCCAGTAGTAGAACCGGGACAGGGTCTAGCTCTGGGGCCAACGTCCTGACTTTC. It codes for CASSRTGTGSSSGANVLTF.

The chain joins TRBV5-1 to TRBJ1-1; D call uncertain. Trimming removed 6 bases at V and 2 bases at J, with 11 bases between. Germline assignment: CDR1 SGHRS and CDR2 YFSETQ. This CDR3 contains 13 residues. DNA of the CDR3: TGCGCCAGCACACCCCGAGAAAACACTGAAGCTTTCTTT. This sequence encodes CASTPRENTEAFF.

V and J are TRBV19 and TRBJ2-1; D gene ambiguous. Germline CDR1 is LNHDA and CDR2 is SQIVND (reference sequence). V was pared by 4 bases and J by 0 bases, with 13 bases between. The CDR3 is made up of 16 amino acids. The CDR3 protein is CASSTFGLSSYNEQFF. CDR3 nucleotides: TGTGCCAGTAGTACCTTTGGCTTAAGCTCCTACAATGAGCAGTTCTTC. The complete variable domain, with remaining parts taken from reference TRBV19 and TRBJ2-1, reads DGGITQSPKYLFRKEGQNVTLSCEQNLNHDAMYWYRQDPGQGLRLIYYSQIVNDFQKGDIAEGYSVSREKKESFPLTVTSAQKNPTAFYLCASSTFGLSSYNEQFFGPGTRLTVL.